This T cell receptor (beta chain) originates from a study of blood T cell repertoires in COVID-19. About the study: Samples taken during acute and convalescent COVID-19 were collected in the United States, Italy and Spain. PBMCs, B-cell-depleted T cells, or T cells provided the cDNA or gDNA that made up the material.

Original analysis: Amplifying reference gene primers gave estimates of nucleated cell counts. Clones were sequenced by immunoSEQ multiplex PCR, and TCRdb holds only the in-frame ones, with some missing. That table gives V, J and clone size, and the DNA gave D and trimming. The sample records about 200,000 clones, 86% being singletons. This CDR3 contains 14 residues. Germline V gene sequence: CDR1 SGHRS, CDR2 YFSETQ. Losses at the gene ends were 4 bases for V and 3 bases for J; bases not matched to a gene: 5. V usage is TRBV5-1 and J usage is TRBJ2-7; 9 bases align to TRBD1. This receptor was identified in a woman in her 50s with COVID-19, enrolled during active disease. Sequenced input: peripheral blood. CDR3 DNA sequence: TGCGCCAGCAGCGCGGGACAGGGACTCTACGAGCAGTACTTC. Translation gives CASSAGQGLYEQYF.